These 18 T cell receptor beta chains were sequenced from one sample in a study of shared clonotypes between healthy human individuals. TCRdb keeps only in-frame clones here, not all; method: immunoSEQ multiplex PCR. The sample includes over a million clones, around 97% of them seen just once. The sequenced sample was naive CD4+ T cells sorted from blood. Subset denoted: CD45RA+ positively selected. The receptors stem from a man younger than 40 in good health.

The chain joins TRBV6-6 to TRBJ2-7, with TRBD1 matching over 7 bases. Germline assignment: CDR1 MNHNY and CDR2 SVGAGI (reference sequence). Trimming took 6 bases from V and 4 from J; bases not matched to a gene: 9. The CDR3 has 14 residues. The CDR3 region is CASSWQKGAYEQYF. As DNA, the CDR3 is TGTGCCAGCAGCTGGCAGAAGGGGGCATACGAGCAGTACTTC.

The chain carries TRBV12-5 and TRBJ2-1; D is undetermined. V lost 6 bases and J 5 bases, leaving 8 bases between the germline ends. This CDR3 contains 12 residues. Germline V CDR1 and CDR2: LGHNT, FRNRAP. The chain's CDR3 is CASGSRDNEQFF. In nucleotides, the CDR3 is TGTGCTAGTGGCAGCAGAGACAATGAGCAGTTCTTC.

V and J are TRBV2 and TRBJ2-7; 13 nucleotides line up with TRBD2. CDR3 length equals 19 residues. From germline, CDR1 is SNHLY and CDR2 FYNNEI. With 6 bases clipped from V and 0 bases from J, the junction kept 14 bases outside the gene matches. The CDR3 here is CASRKPPGLAGPNSYEQYF. CDR3 bases: TGTGCCAGCAGAAAACCCCCGGGACTAGCGGGACCCAACTCCTACGAGCAGTACTTC.

This clone was picked up one time. This rearrangement joins TRBV6-1 to TRBJ2-7; 10 bases agree with TRBD1. The J segment lost 4 bases and the V segment lost 0 bases, leaving 15 bases of the junction unmatched. In germline, CDR1 is MNHNS, CDR2 SASEGT. The CDR3 is made up of 19 amino acids. CDR3 amino acids: CASSEARAPLRDRGYEQYF. CDR3 coding DNA: TGTGCCAGCAGTGAAGCGCGGGCGCCGCTCCGGGACAGGGGTTACGAGCAGTACTTC.

The J gene is TRBJ1-5, the V gene TRBV21-1. TRBV21-1 is a listed pseudogene. The CDR3 consists of 15 residues. CDR3: CASSTDGAVDQPQHF. DNA for the CDR3: TGTGCCAGCAGCACCGACGGGGCGGTGGATCAGCCCCAGCATTTT.

The chain recombines TRBV6-5 with TRBJ2-1; D might be TRBD2 (6 bases). Germline V gene sequence: CDR1 MNHEY, CDR2 SVGAGI. The germline V and J ends were trimmed by 3 bases and 12 bases, with 9 bases remaining between them. This CDR3 is built from 11 residues. The CDR3 loop reads CASSYRGGQFF. The DNA for the CDR3 is TGTGCCAGCAGTTATCGGGGAGGGCAGTTCTTC.

The CDR3 here is CASRASFNGVLDKNIQYF. In DNA form, the CDR3 reads TGCGCCAGCAGAGCCTCTTTTAATGGGGTACTAGACAAAAACATTCAGTACTTC. The chain employs TRBV5-1 and TRBJ2-4, with a weak D call TRBD2 (5 bases). Trimming removed 5 bases from V and 3 bases from J, with 24 bases in between. The CDR3 sequence is 18 residues long. From germline, CDR1 is SGHRS and CDR2 YFSETQ.

On this clone: Other DNA variants within this sample encode the same CDR3. The rearrangement links TRBV18 to TRBJ2-1, with 8 bases aligning to TRBD2. The J segment lost 3 bases and the V segment lost 2 bases, leaving 0 bases of the junction unmatched. CDR3 length: 14 residues. CDR1 and CDR2 from the germline V gene are KGHSH and LQKENI. The CDR3 DNA reads as TGTGCCAGCTCACCAAGCGGGAGCTACAATGAGCAGTTCTTC. Translating gives CASSPSGSYNEQFF.

The chain combines TRBV30 with TRBJ2-2; D is undetermined. V was cut by 1 base and J by 1 base, with 7 bases left in between. CDR1 and CDR2 (germline): GTSNPN, SVGIG (reference sequence). The CDR3 loop spans 14 amino acids. The CDR3 protein is CAWSGLLNTGELFF. The CDR3 DNA is TGTGCCTGGAGTGGGCTCCTGAACACCGGGGAGCTGTTTTTT. Full variable domain (missing parts from reference TRBV30 and TRBJ2-2): SQTIHQWPATLVQPVGSPLSLECTVEGTSNPNLYWYRQAAGRGLQLLFYSVGIGQISSEVPQNLSASRPQDRQFILSSKKLLLSDSGFYLCAWSGLLNTGELFFGEGSRLTVL.

The chain employs TRBV7-9 and TRBJ1-2; 8 positions match TRBD1. This CDR3 contains 14 residues. With V trimmed by 6 bases and J by 0 bases, 3 bases remained unmatched. Germline lookup yields CDR1 SEHNR and CDR2 FQNEAQ (reference sequence). This chain's CDR3 is CASRKDRANYGYTF. CDR3 in DNA: TGTGCCAGCAGAAAGGACAGGGCTAACTATGGCTACACCTTC.

The chain is built from TRBV7-9 and TRBJ2-7, with 10 bases matching TRBD2. The CDR3 length is 17 residues. J was trimmed by 6 bases and V by 6 bases; bases with no gene match: 17. Germline lookup yields CDR1 SEHNR and CDR2 FQNEAQ (reference sequence). The CDR3 DNA reads as TGTGCCAGCAGTCACACGCTGGCTAGCGGGAGTTTTCCCGAGCAGTACTTC. Its protein is CASSHTLASGSFPEQYF.

The chain links TRBV5-5 to TRBJ2-3; 7 bases agree with TRBD1. Losses at the gene ends were 3 bases for V and 5 bases for J; bases not matched to a gene: 6. The CDR3 is 14 residues long. Germline lookup yields CDR1 SGHKS and CDR2 YYEKEE (reference sequence). The CDR3: CASSWGTARDTQYF. The CDR3 bases are TGTGCCAGCAGCTGGGGGACAGCCAGAGATACGCAGTATTTT.

In its sample, this clone was seen once. J is TRBJ1-5 and V is TRBV10-3; D unclear. The CDR3 covers 13 residues. Germline V lookup: CDR1 ENHRY, CDR2 SYGVKD. V lost 2 bases and J lost 4, with 6 bases in between. DNA for the CDR3: TGTGCCATCAGTGAGCAGGAGAATCAGCCCCAGCATTTT. Residues: CAISEQENQPQHF.

The genes are TRBV10-3 and TRBJ2-7, with 7 bases aligning to TRBD2. J was trimmed by 7 bases and V by 4 bases; bases with no gene match: 13. CDR3 length: 15 residues. Germline V gene lookup returns CDR1 ENHRY and CDR2 SYGVKD. CDR3 DNA sequence: TGTGCCATCAGTGGTCGACTAGCCCCGGGCGGGGAGCAGTACTTC. Protein: CAISGRLAPGGEQYF.

The rearrangement joins TRBV15 to TRBJ2-3, with 9 bases lining up with TRBD2. CDR3 length: 20 residues. Germline assignment: CDR1 LNHNV and CDR2 YYDKDF (reference sequence). With V trimmed by 1 base and J by 1 base, 15 bases remained unmatched. Written as DNA, the CDR3 is TGTGCCACCAGCAGAGTCCCGGTTATAGCGGGGGAGGAGGGCACAGATACGCAGTATTTT. This gives the protein CATSRVPVIAGEEGTDTQYF.

In DNA form, the CDR3 reads TGTGCCAGCAGCAGGGGCTTGGACGGGCGAGGCGGCTACGAGCAGTACTTC. This gives the protein CASSRGLDGRGGYEQYF. The chain uses TRBV21-1 and TRBJ2-7; the D call in the table, TRBD1, was not verified against the DNA. TRBV21-1 is designated a pseudogene. The CDR3 contains 17 residues.

The chain couples TRBV7-3 to TRBJ2-5; D is ambiguous. Trimming removed 3 bases from V and 0 bases from J, with 8 bases in between. Looked up from germline, CDR1 is SGHTA and CDR2 is FQGTGA. CDR3 size: 14 residues. The chain's CDR3 is CASSFGPNQETQYF. The CDR3 nucleotides are TGTGCCAGCAGCTTTGGGCCCAACCAAGAGACCCAGTACTTC.

CDR3 loop: CASSFGQGARATQYF. The CDR3 DNA reads as TGTGCCAGCAGCTTTGGACAGGGGGCAAGGGCTACGCAGTATTTT. The rearrangement links TRBV11-3 to TRBJ2-3, with 11 bases fitting TRBD1. This CDR3 has 15 residues. CDR1 is SGHNT, CDR2 YENEEA, per germline. Trimming took 3 bases from V and 8 from J; bases not matched to a gene: 7.